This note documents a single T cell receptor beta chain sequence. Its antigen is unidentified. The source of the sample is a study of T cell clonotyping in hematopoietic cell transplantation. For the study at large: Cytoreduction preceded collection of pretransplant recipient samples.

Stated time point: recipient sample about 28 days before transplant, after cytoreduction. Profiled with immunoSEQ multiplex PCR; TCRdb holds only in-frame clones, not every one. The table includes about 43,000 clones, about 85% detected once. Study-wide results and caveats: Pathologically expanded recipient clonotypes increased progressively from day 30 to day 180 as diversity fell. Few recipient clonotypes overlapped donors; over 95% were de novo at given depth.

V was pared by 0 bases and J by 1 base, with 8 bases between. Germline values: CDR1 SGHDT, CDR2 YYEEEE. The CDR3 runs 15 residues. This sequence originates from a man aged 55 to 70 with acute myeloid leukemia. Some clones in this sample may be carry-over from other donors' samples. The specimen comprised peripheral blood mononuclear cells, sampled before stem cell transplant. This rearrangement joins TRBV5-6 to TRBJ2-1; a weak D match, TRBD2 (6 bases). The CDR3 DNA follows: TGTGCCAGCAGCTTGGTCCGGGGGTCCTACAATGAGCAGTTCTTC. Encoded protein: CASSLVRGSYNEQFF.